This T cell receptor (beta chain) was sequenced in a study of T cells after yellow fever vaccination (dated by TCRdb to between 2018 and 2020). Notes on the research overall: Libraries from fractions with low cell numbers were prepared with the SMART-Seq v4 Ultra Low Input RNA kit. Bulk TCR alpha and beta repertoires were sequenced longitudinally to track T-cell clones before and after primary and booster YFV17D yellow fever vaccination. Two healthy male donors, one aged 18 to 30 and one aged 30 to 40 years, were included in the cohort. Blood samples were taken at several timepoints before and after primary and secondary immunization, and bulk PBMC replicates and cell subsets were isolated. Results the study describes overall, beyond this receptor: The secondary T-cell response was found to be weaker but faster than the primary response, with a peak reached on day 5 rather than on day 15. After the booster, most of the clones that had expanded following primary vaccination were detected again (roughly 96% of CD4 and 80% to 90% of CD8), which suggests that memory was broadly maintained. Computational filtering was required because FACS-sorted repertoires could contain abundant contaminating clonotypes from the bulk population. A small share of clonotypes occurred in both CD4 and CD8 compartments, likely arising from convergent recombination. The study included only a couple of donors, which limits how far the findings can be generalized.

This specimen's treatment or condition label, per the study, means: live attenuated yellow fever vaccine strain. At every blood-draw timepoint, two biological replicates of bulk PBMCs were collected. PBMCs were isolated from peripheral blood using a standard Ficoll-Paque protocol. TriZol was used to extract RNA from bulk PBMCs, from CD4 and CD8 fractions, and from dextramer-positive and dextramer-negative fractions. The run used an Illumina NovaSeq 6000. TCR cDNA was made using 5'RACE template switching, a step that added a universal primer site and unique molecular identifiers. Priming of cDNA synthesis was performed from both the TCR alpha and TCR beta constant segments. Library amplification involved two PCR steps, and the second step added sample barcodes and sequencing adapters. Sequencing of the libraries was done on either Illumina HiSeq 2500 (2x100 bp) or NovaSeq (2x150 bp). On the study's bioinformatics: MIGEC handled demultiplexing of reads and collapsing into UMI consensus sequences, while MiXCR performed V(D)J alignment. Vaccine-responding clonotypes were identified with edgeR using replicate PBMC samples, with FDR below 0.01 and a log2 fold change above 5 up to day 15 being required. Each bulk clonotype was labeled CD4 or CD8 based on which sequenced repertoire, CD4 or CD8, contained the clonotype at higher abundance. TCRdb reanalyzed the raw reads on its own, using fastp at Q25 for trimming and MiXCR for clone calling, and kept in-frame beta chains. Every CDR3 protein is listed once, alongside the most common genes and DNA of its rows. For this entry, the V and J calls and clone size follow TCRdb and not the study's own pipeline. Counted in this sample were approximately 240,000 distinct CDR3 sequences; more than 3.5% of them appeared once. The ten largest clones take up around a fifth of the sample.

This clonotype was picked up many times. Its antigen has not been determined. No base quality values were provided; no much bigger clone lies one nucleotide off. This sequence originates from a man younger than 30 who received the YFV17D yellow fever vaccine. The specimen was PBMCs, collected 15 days after the yellow fever booster vaccination.

The DNA reads TGTGCCAGCAGGGGGCTGATCTCCTATAATTCACCCCTCCACTTT. Its protein product is CASRGLISYNSPLHF. The rearrangement combines TRBV27 with TRBJ1-6; a tentative D match to TRBD1 spans 5 bases. The CDR3, from cysteine to phenylalanine, totals 15 residues. Only CDR3 DNA remains: 45 bases, in frame from the first base. V lost 6 bases and J lost 0 bases; the stretch between them is 9 bases long. According to the germline V gene (reference sequence), CDR1 reads MNHEY and CDR2 reads SMNVEV.